A single T cell receptor (beta chain) is shown here with its context. TCRdb re-called the RT-PCR reads through MiXCR, storing one row per CDR3 protein. Found here are about 960,000 distinct CDR3 sequences, 15% to 20% of them singletons; the top ten hold 5% to 6.5%. The germline CDR1 and CDR2 sequences are KGHDR and SFDVKD. The CDR3 is 17 residues long. The trim removed 7 bases at V and 8 bases at J, leaving 19 bases unmatched. This record comes from a study of patients and donors after allogeneic stem cell transplantation. This TCR was sampled from a human donor who was either an allogeneic HSCT recipient or a stem cell or donor lymphocyte infusion donor (not recorded which). It is not recorded whose cells these are; they may come from a transplant donor. V usage is TRBV24-1 and J usage is TRBJ2-1; 7 bases fit TRBD2. The sequenced sample consisted of blood, either unsorted or a sorted T cell fraction (not recorded which). CDR3 region: CATSDTLKAGVLDEQFF. CDR3 DNA: TGTGCCACCAGCGACACCTTAAAGGCGGGAGTTTTGGATGAGCAGTTCTTC.